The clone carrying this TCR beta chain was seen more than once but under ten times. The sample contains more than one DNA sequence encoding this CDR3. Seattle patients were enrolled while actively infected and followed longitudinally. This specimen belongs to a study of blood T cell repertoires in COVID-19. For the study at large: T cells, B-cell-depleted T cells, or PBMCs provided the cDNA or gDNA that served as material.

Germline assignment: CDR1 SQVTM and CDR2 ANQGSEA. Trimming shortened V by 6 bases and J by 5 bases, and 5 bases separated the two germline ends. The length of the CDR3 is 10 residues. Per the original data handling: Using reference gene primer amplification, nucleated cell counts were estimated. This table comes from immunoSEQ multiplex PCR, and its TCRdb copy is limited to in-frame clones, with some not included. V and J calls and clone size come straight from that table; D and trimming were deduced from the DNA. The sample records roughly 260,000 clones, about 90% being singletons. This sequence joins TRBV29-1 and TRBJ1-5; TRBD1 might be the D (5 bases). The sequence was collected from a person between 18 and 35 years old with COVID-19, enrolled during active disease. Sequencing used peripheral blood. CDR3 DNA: TGCAGCGTAGGGGATCAGCCCCAGCATTTT. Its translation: CSVGDQPQHF. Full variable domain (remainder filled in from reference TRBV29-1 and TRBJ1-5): SAVISQKPSRDICQRGTSLTIQCQVDSQVTMMFWYRQQPGQSLTLIATANQGSEATYESGFVIDKFPISRPNLTFSTLTVSNMSPEDSSIYLCSVGDQPQHFGDGTRLSIL.